Each of the 10 T cell receptor beta chains below was sequenced from the same sample in a study of blood T cells in healthy people across ages. Through a sample-barcoded 5' primer and a J-beta primer mix, a second PCR was run for roughly 6 to 12 cycles. TCRdb itself ran the 5' RACE reads through MiXCR, one entry per CDR3 protein. The sample shows approximately 880,000 distinct CDR3 sequences, roughly 43% of them seen only once. The material sequenced was blood. These receptors all come from a man aged 30 to 39 in good health.

The chain has TRBV27 and TRBJ2-7, with a weak D call TRBD2 (7 bases). CDR3 length: 16 residues. Deletions cut 6 bases from V and 7 bases from J, with 25 bases between. CDR1 is MNHEY and CDR2 is SMNVEV in the germline V gene (reference sequence). The CDR3 protein is CASRGTGGDFYNEQYF. In nucleotides, the CDR3 is TGTGCCAGCAGGGGGACGGGGGGCGATTTCTACAATGAGCAGTACTTC.

The chain is built from TRBV7-2 and TRBJ2-2, with 10 bases fitting TRBD2. This CDR3 spans 15 amino acids. V trimming: 4 bases; J trimming: 6 bases; junction bases outside the gene matches: 5. From germline, CDR1 is SGHTA and CDR2 FQGNSA. CDR3 in DNA: TGTGCCAGCAGCTCTAGCGGGGGAGGGGCCGGGGAGCTGTTTTTT. This sequence encodes CASSSSGGGAGELFF.

In this sample, this clonotype turned up a few times. J is TRBJ2-5 and V is TRBV7-2; TRBD1 matches at 8 bases. Germline CDR1 reads SGHTA; CDR2 reads FQGNSA. This CDR3 is 12 amino acids long. V trimming: 3 bases; J trimming: 12 bases; junction bases outside the gene matches: 6. The CDR3 nucleotides are TGTGCCAGCAGCTTGCCACCGGGACAGGAGTACTTC. This encodes CASSLPPGQEYF.

The V and J genes are TRBV7-9 and TRBJ1-6; 7 bases map to TRBD1. Trimming removed 4 bases from V and 4 bases from J; junction bases left unmatched: 7. The CDR3 runs 16 residues. Germline values: CDR1 SEHNR, CDR2 FQNEAQ (reference sequence). CDR3 loop: CASSSLRGGYNSPLHF. The DNA for the CDR3 is TGTGCCAGCAGCTCCCTCAGGGGGGGGTATAATTCACCCCTCCACTTT.

Ten or more counts support this clonotype. CDR3 loop: CASSYPGQGQETQYF. DNA for the CDR3: TGTGCCAGCAGTTACCCGGGACAGGGTCAGGAGACCCAGTACTTC. The rearrangement joins TRBV6-6 to TRBJ2-5; 9 bases line up with TRBD1. The CDR3 runs to 15 residues. CDR1 and CDR2 (germline): MNHNY, SVGAGI (reference sequence). After removal of 2 bases from V and 5 bases from J, the junction contained 6 bases not matched to a gene.

This clonotype was recorded a few times. The CDR3 reads CSVAQGLGEQYF. In DNA, the CDR3 is TGCAGCGTTGCACAGGGGCTGGGAGAGCAGTACTTC. The chain combines TRBV29-1 with TRBJ2-7, with 7 bases fitting TRBD1. The CDR3 totals 12 residues. Losses at the gene ends were 4 bases for V and 7 bases for J; bases not matched to a gene: 7. Germline V gene lookup returns CDR1 SQVTM and CDR2 ANQGSEA.

The chain uses TRBV12-3 or TRBV12-4 and TRBJ2-7, with 9 bases aligning to TRBD2. CDR3 length: 15 amino acids. Trimming at V came to 5 bases and at J to 7 bases, leaving 12 bases not matched to a gene. Here the CDR3 DNA reads TGTGCCAGCAGTGCCTCCCGGCTAGCGGGGTATGAGCAGTACTTC. Protein product: CASSASRLAGYEQYF.

Worth noting for this clonotype: Since a much larger clone is just one base distant, this may be a read error. The chain links TRBV2 to TRBJ2-7, with D uncertain. Germline CDR1 SNHLY, CDR2 FYNNEI. This CDR3 contains 12 residues. CDR3 in DNA: TGTACCAGCAAACCAGCTACCTACGAGCAGTACTTC. Encoded protein: CTSKPATYEQYF. The full variable domain, rest sourced from reference TRBV2 and TRBJ2-7, is EPEVTQTPSHQVTQMGQEVILRCVPISNHLYFYWYRQILGQKVEFLVSFYNNEISEKSEIFDDQFSVERPDGSNFTLKIRSTKLEDSAMYFCTSKPATYEQYFGPGTRLTVT.

The chain combines TRBV6-2 or TRBV6-3 with TRBJ2-5; no reliable D call. Germline V gene lookup returns CDR1 MNHEY and CDR2 SVGEGT. Trimming took 0 bases from V and 3 from J, leaving 11 bases between them. The CDR3 extends over 15 amino acids. The CDR3 DNA sequence: TGTGCCAGCAGTTACTCGCCCAGCTTTAAAGAGACCCAGTACTTC. Protein product: CASSYSPSFKETQYF.

In its sample, this clonotype was seen a few times. The rearrangement links TRBV27 to TRBJ2-7; the D gene is possibly TRBD1 (5 bases). The CDR3 is made up of 14 amino acids. Germline CDR1 reads MNHEY; CDR2 reads SMNVEV (reference sequence). Between the trimmed V and J ends, which lost 5 bases and 1 base, there was a span of 12 bases. The CDR3 nucleotides read TGTGCCAGCAGTCTGCAGGGTAGGTCCTACGAGCAGTACTTC. Its translation is CASSLQGRSYEQYF.